The 24 T cell receptor beta chains given below trace back to one sample, sequenced in a study of T cells in lung cancer brain metastases. Produced via immunoSEQ multiplex PCR; TCRdb's table is partial and in-frame only. Here the sample spans 900 to 1,300 clones, about 89% being singletons. Sequencing was performed on tumor tissue from a brain metastasis. The receptors originated from a woman aged 40-49 years with non-small cell lung cancer that had spread to the brain.

This sequence joins TRBV6-5 and TRBJ1-5; unclear D gene. The V gene lost 2 bases and the J gene lost 2 bases, with 4 bases spanning the gap. Per the germline V gene, CDR1 is MNHEY and CDR2 is SVGAGI. The CDR3 spans 13 residues. CDR3 amino acids: CASSYARNQPQHF. In DNA, the CDR3 is TGTGCCAGCAGTTACGCTCGCAATCAGCCCCAGCATTTT.

This clone was detected only once. Here the CDR3 DNA reads TGTGCCAGCAGTTTATCGTTTAGACAGGGAGGACGGGATGGCTACACCTTC. Encoded protein: CASSLSFRQGGRDGYTF. The chain has TRBV27 and TRBJ1-2, with TRBD1 matching over 7 bases. The CDR3 consists of 17 residues. V lost 0 bases, J lost 6 bases, and 13 bases stayed unmatched. The germline V gene has CDR1 MNHEY and CDR2 SMNVEV (reference sequence).

J is TRBJ2-7 and V is TRBV7-9, with TRBD1 identical over 7 bases. The germline V gene encodes CDR1 SEHNR and CDR2 FQNEAQ (reference sequence). V gave up 5 bases and J gave up 3 bases; unmatched junction bases: 10. This CDR3 region has 15 residues. For the CDR3, the DNA is TGTGCCAGCAGCGTCCACAGGGGTTCCTACTACGAGCAGTACTTC. This sequence encodes CASSVHRGSYYEQYF.

The chain recombines TRBV5-1 with TRBJ1-2; weak D call: TRBD1 (5 bases). Deletions cut 4 bases from V and 2 bases from J, with 15 bases between. CDR1 is SGHRS and CDR2 is YFSETQ in the germline V gene. The CDR3 spans 15 residues. CDR3 sequence reads: CASSKNSGRNYGYTF. The CDR3 DNA sequence: TGCGCCAGCAGCAAAAACTCGGGACGGAACTATGGCTACACCTTC.

For this clone: A read error may produce the germline difference seen at one junction end. The chain is built from TRBV27 and TRBJ2-1; D not resolved. Looked up from germline, CDR1 is MNHEY and CDR2 is SMNVEV (reference sequence). This CDR3 has 15 amino acids. The DNA for the CDR3 is TGTGCCAGCAGTATATCTAGACCGACCTACAATGAGCAGTTCTTC. Protein sequence: CASSISRPTYNEQFF.

The chain recombines TRBV9 with TRBJ1-1; possibly TRBD1 for D (5 bases). From germline, CDR1 is SGDLS and CDR2 YYNGEE. CDR3 length equals 14 residues. V lost 0 bases to trimming and J lost 4 bases, with 10 bases between them. This chain's CDR3 is CASSVARGGTEAFF. Written as DNA, the CDR3 is TGTGCCAGCAGCGTAGCGCGGGGGGGCACTGAAGCTTTCTTT.

This sequence joins TRBV29-1 and TRBJ1-4; D perhaps matches TRBD1 (6 bases). Germline CDR1 is SQVTM and CDR2 is ANQGSEA. V gave up 3 bases and J gave up 10 bases, with 21 bases separating them. CDR3 size: 15 residues. CDR3 protein: CSVDLDPGGGGKLFF. Written as DNA, the CDR3 is TGCAGCGTTGATTTAGATCCCGGGGGCGGAGGAAAACTGTTTTTT.

In DNA form, the CDR3 reads TGTGCCAGCAGCTTGGGACCAGAAGAGACCCAGTACTTC. Translating gives CASSLGPEETQYF. The chain carries TRBV5-5 and TRBJ2-5; D is undetermined. The CDR3 sequence is 13 residues long. V lost 0 bases to trimming and J lost 3 bases, with 6 bases between them. Germline V gene sequence: CDR1 SGHKS, CDR2 YYEKEE (reference sequence).

The genes are TRBV5-1 and TRBJ2-1; D is perhaps TRBD1 (5 bases). Germline V gene sequence: CDR1 SGHRS, CDR2 YFSETQ. The CDR3 is 15 amino acids. With 1 base removed from V and 9 bases from J, the gap between germline ends came to 17 bases. The CDR3 coding sequence is TGCGCCAGCAGCTTGTTGGGGCGCGGACAAGGTGAGCAGTTCTTC. Translating it yields CASSLLGRGQGEQFF.

The chain has TRBV6-1 and TRBJ2-6; 9 bases align to TRBD1. CDR3 length: 18 amino acids. CDR1 and CDR2 from the germline V gene are MNHNS and SASEGT. After removal of 4 bases from V and 1 base from J, the junction contained 8 bases not matched to a gene. CDR3 bases: TGTGCCAGCAGTGGATACAGGGGGCGAGGGTCTGGGGCCAACGTCCTGACTTTC. It translates to CASSGYRGRGSGANVLTF.

This CDR3 reads CASSLEGSTGYEQYF. The CDR3 nucleotides are TGCGCCAGCAGCTTGGAAGGGAGCACGGGCTACGAGCAGTACTTC. The V and J genes are TRBV5-1 and TRBJ2-7, with D perhaps matching TRBD2 (5 bases). Germline V CDR1 and CDR2: SGHRS, YFSETQ. With 0 bases removed from V and 3 bases from J, the gap between germline ends came to 13 bases. This CDR3 spans 15 amino acids.

The V gene is TRBV18, the J gene TRBJ2-1; TRBD2 matches 7 bases. CDR3 size: 15 residues. V lost 6 bases to trimming and J lost 9 bases; unmatched junction nucleotides: 14. Germline loops: CDR1 KGHSH, CDR2 LQKENI. CDR3 amino acids: CASSPTGDYWGEQFF. Written as DNA, the CDR3 is TGTGCCAGCTCGCCCACCGGGGACTACTGGGGTGAGCAGTTCTTC.

J is TRBJ2-1 and V is TRBV15; TRBD2 aligns across 9 bases. After removal of 5 bases from V and 3 bases from J, the junction contained 8 bases not matched to a gene. Per the germline V gene, CDR1 is LNHNV and CDR2 is YYDKDF (reference sequence). The CDR3 contains 16 residues. Here the CDR3 reads CATSRIAGAIYNEQFF. The CDR3 coding sequence is TGTGCCACCAGCCGAATAGCGGGAGCGATCTACAATGAGCAGTTCTTC.

The chain recombines TRBV29-1 with TRBJ2-1; D is perhaps TRBD1 or TRBD2 (6 bases each). The CDR3 contains 13 residues. Germline values: CDR1 SQVTM, CDR2 ANQGSEA. With 3 bases removed from V and 7 bases from J, the gap between germline ends came to 13 bases. In DNA form, the CDR3 reads TGCAGCGTTGATTGGAGGGGGTCAAATGAGCAGTTCTTC. Translation gives CSVDWRGSNEQFF.

The CDR3: CASSLGQLGPSSPLHF. The DNA for the CDR3 is TGTGCCAGCTCGTTGGGGCAGTTGGGCCCTAGTTCACCCCTCCACTTT. V usage is TRBV7-9 and J usage is TRBJ1-6; tentative D call: TRBD1 (5 bases). Germline V gene sequence: CDR1 SEHNR, CDR2 FQNEAQ (reference sequence). This CDR3 is built from 16 residues. The V gene lost 8 bases and the J gene lost 9 bases, with 23 bases spanning the gap.

With regard to this clone: The junction differs from germline at one of its ends, possibly a read error. The chain recombines TRBV27 with TRBJ2-1; TRBD1 matches at 7 bases. The CDR3 has 14 amino acids. From germline, CDR1 is MNHEY and CDR2 SMNVEV (reference sequence). The CDR3 sequence: CASRRPGQYNKQFF. The CDR3 region has the DNA TGTGCCAGCAGACGTCCGGGACAGTACAATAAGCAATTCTTC.

This rearrangement joins TRBV5-4 to TRBJ2-5, with TRBD1 matching 8 bases. The trim removed 1 base at V and 2 bases at J, leaving 1 base unmatched. There are 14 residues in the CDR3. CDR1 is SGHNT, CDR2 YYREEE, per germline (reference sequence). The CDR3 region is CASSLNRGQETQYF. CDR3 coding DNA: TGTGCCAGCAGCTTGAACAGGGGGCAAGAGACCCAGTACTTC. The whole variable domain, remainder taken from reference TRBV5-4 and TRBJ2-5, is ETGVTQSPTHLIKTRGQQVTLRCSSQSGHNTVSWYQQALGQGPQFIFQYYREEENGRGNFPPRFSGLQFPNYSSELNVNALELDDSALYLCASSLNRGQETQYFGPGTRLLVL.

The V gene is TRBV5-1, the J gene TRBJ2-2; D gene ambiguous. V was trimmed by 4 bases and J by 5 bases, leaving 15 bases between them. Germline CDR1 and CDR2: SGHRS and YFSETQ. This CDR3 spans 15 amino acids. CDR3 sequence reads: CASSEFGFPTGELFF. Here the CDR3 DNA reads TGCGCCAGCAGCGAATTTGGGTTCCCGACCGGGGAGCTGTTTTTT.

V usage is TRBV9 and J usage is TRBJ1-1; D ambiguous. The germline gives CDR1 SGDLS, CDR2 YYNGEE. V was pared by 0 bases and J by 4 bases, with 7 bases between. This CDR3 is 13 amino acids long. CDR3 DNA: TGTGCCAGCAGCGTAGATTGGGGCACTGAAGCTTTCTTT. Protein: CASSVDWGTEAFF.

The chain combines TRBV2 with TRBJ1-1; D is unclear. The CDR3 is 15 amino acids. Germline values: CDR1 SNHLY, CDR2 FYNNEI. The V end was cut by 10 bases, the J end by 4 bases, with 22 bases between. The CDR3 sequence is CATRLQLDLSTEAFF. CDR3 in DNA: TGTGCCACCCGACTTCAGTTAGATTTGAGCACTGAAGCTTTCTTT.

The genes are TRBV12-1 and TRBJ2-7; TRBD2, the table's D call, lacks a check against the DNA. TRBV12-1 is deemed a pseudogene. This CDR3 spans 16 amino acids. CDR3 protein: CASSYLSGTSGSEQYF. The CDR3 nucleotides are TGTGCCAGCAGCTACCTAAGCGGGACTAGCGGAAGCGAGCAGTACTTC.

This clone appeared once. In DNA, the CDR3 is TGTGCCAGCAGCTACACCTGGACGCAAGAGACCCAGTACTTC. Translated: CASSYTWTQETQYF. The gene calls are TRBV2 and TRBJ2-5; D ambiguous. Germline V gives CDR1 SNHLY, CDR2 FYNNEI. The CDR3 length is 14 residues. V was trimmed by 6 bases and J by 2 bases, leaving 13 bases between them.

A note on this clone: This same CDR3 is encoded by further DNA sequences in the sample. The V call is TRBV7-9, the J call TRBJ2-3, with TRBD2 identical over 7 bases. The CDR3 loop spans 16 amino acids. Trimming removed 5 bases from V and 3 bases from J; junction bases left unmatched: 11. Germline V gives CDR1 SEHNR, CDR2 FQNEAQ (reference sequence). The CDR3 coding sequence is TGTGCCAGCAGCCAGGAACCTAGCGGCCCTACAGATACGCAGTATTTT. Its protein is CASSQEPSGPTDTQYF.

The V gene is TRBV6-5, the J gene TRBJ1-2, with 8 bases that match TRBD1. The J segment lost 8 bases and the V segment lost 6 bases, leaving 5 bases of the junction unmatched. CDR1 and CDR2 (germline): MNHEY, SVGAGI. The CDR3 contains 12 residues. CDR3 DNA sequence: TGTGCCAGCAGCCCCCAGGGGGCGGGCTACACCTTC. The encoded protein is CASSPQGAGYTF.